These 23 T cell receptor beta chains originate from one sample sequenced in a study of blood T cell repertoires in COVID-19. Profiling relied on immunoSEQ multiplex PCR, and the TCRdb table lists in-frame clones only, not all of them. The sample carries over 200,000 clones, approximately 88% recorded once. Input material: PBMCs or T cells enriched from blood (not recorded which). The receptors originated from a woman in her 30s who had been exposed to COVID-19.

V gene TRBV27 combines with J gene TRBJ2-3; 8 bases fit TRBD2. The V segment lost 10 bases and the J segment 2 bases; nucleotides outside the gene matches: 8. CDR3 length: 14 amino acids. CDR1 MNHEY and CDR2 SMNVEV come from the germline V gene (reference sequence). CDR3 protein: CAIGGGRYTDTQYF. The CDR3 coding sequence is TGTGCCATCGGGGGGGGACGTTACACAGATACGCAGTATTTT.

In this sample, this clone turned up once. This chain uses TRBV5-1 with TRBJ1-5, with D maybe TRBD1 (5 bases). V lost 0 bases and J lost 3, with 10 bases in between. Germline lookup yields CDR1 SGHRS and CDR2 YFSETQ. CDR3 length equals 15 residues. Here the CDR3 reads CASSLGGRDNQPQHF. DNA for the CDR3: TGCGCCAGCAGCTTGGGGGGCAGGGACAATCAGCCCCAGCATTTT.

V usage is TRBV18 and J usage is TRBJ2-1, with 10 bases matching TRBD1. The length of the CDR3 is 17 residues. Germline lookup yields CDR1 KGHSH and CDR2 LQKENI. After removal of 4 bases from V and 2 bases from J, the junction contained 8 bases not matched to a gene. CDR3 protein: CASSRRTGGDTYNEQFF. The CDR3 DNA is TGTGCCAGCTCACGCAGGACAGGGGGAGATACCTACAATGAGCAGTTCTTC.

This sequence joins TRBV7-3 and TRBJ1-1; unclear D gene. Germline CDR1 and CDR2: SGHTA and FQGTGA. V lost 1 base and J lost 10, with 13 bases in between. This CDR3 is built from 13 residues. DNA of the CDR3: TGTGCCAGCAGCTTAAACGGGGATGGGGTAGCTTTCTTT. Its protein is CASSLNGDGVAFF.

V and J are TRBV5-4 and TRBJ1-1; no definite D call. The CDR3 contains 13 residues. V was pared by 4 bases and J by 6 bases, with 13 bases between. CDR1 and CDR2 from the germline V gene are SGHNT and YYREEE (reference sequence). This chain's CDR3 is CASSAGGRPEAFF. CDR3 DNA sequence: TGTGCCAGCAGCGCGGGTGGGAGGCCTGAAGCTTTCTTT.

V usage is TRBV6-6 and J usage is TRBJ2-2; perhaps TRBD2 as D (6 bases). The ends were cut back, 2 bases at V and 6 bases at J, with 16 bases in the middle. The germline gives CDR1 MNHNY, CDR2 SVGAGI (reference sequence). The CDR3 length is 16 residues. This chain's CDR3 is CASSYDPPGVAGELFF. In DNA form, the CDR3 reads TGTGCCAGCAGTTACGACCCCCCGGGAGTGGCCGGGGAGCTGTTTTTT.

The chain employs TRBV15 and TRBJ2-1; TRBD1 matches at 7 bases. V trimming: 3 bases; J trimming: 4 bases; junction bases outside the gene matches: 6. This CDR3 has 15 amino acids. The germline gives CDR1 LNHNV, CDR2 YYDKDF (reference sequence). For the CDR3, the DNA is TGTGCCACCAGCAGCCGACAGGGTCCTTACAATGAGCAGTTCTTC. Residues: CATSSRQGPYNEQFF.

The chain joins TRBV5-3 to TRBJ1-1; D is unclear. TRBV5-3 is classed as an ORF, of uncertain function. V shed 3 bases and J shed 11 bases, with 17 bases lying between them. CDR3 length: 13 amino acids. The CDR3 coding sequence is TGTGCCAGAAGCTCCTACCTCCCGGCGGGTGCTTTCTTT. Translation: CARSSYLPAGAFF.

The rearrangement uses TRBV28 and TRBJ2-1, with 9 bases aligning to TRBD2. The CDR3 contains 19 residues. V lost 5 bases and J lost 0; bases outside the gene matches: 14. Germline CDR1 and CDR2: MDHEN and SYDVKM. The CDR3 here is CASSIFLTGLAFSYNEQFF. In DNA, the CDR3 is TGTGCCAGCAGTATCTTCTTAACAGGACTAGCGTTCTCCTACAATGAGCAGTTCTTC.

The V gene is TRBV28, the J gene TRBJ2-5; TRBD2 matches 12 bases. The CDR3 is 18 amino acids. Germline V gene data show CDR1 as MDHEN and CDR2 as SYDVKM. The V segment lost 7 bases and the J segment 4 bases; nucleotides outside the gene matches: 16. CDR3 sequence: CASTPGIALAGGIETQYF. The CDR3, as DNA: TGTGCCAGCACCCCGGGGATCGCACTAGCGGGAGGCATAGAGACCCAGTACTTC.

The V gene is TRBV7-6, the J gene TRBJ1-1, with 7 bases matching TRBD1. The CDR3 spans 15 residues. Losses at the gene ends were 1 base for V and 1 base for J; bases not matched to a gene: 3. Germline V gene sequence: CDR1 SGHVS, CDR2 FNYEAQ. The CDR3 nucleotides read TGTGCCAGCAGCTTAGAGGGACAGAGGAACACTGAAGCTTTCTTT. Amino acid sequence: CASSLEGQRNTEAFF.

This sequence joins TRBV10-1 and TRBJ2-4; 7 bases are a match to TRBD2. The J segment lost 6 bases and the V segment lost 4 bases, leaving 9 bases of the junction unmatched. Germline lookup yields CDR1 WNHNN and CDR2 SYGVQD (reference sequence). The CDR3 runs to 15 residues. CDR3 region: CASSGMTSKRNIQYF. CDR3 sequence (DNA): TGCGCCAGCAGTGGAATGACTAGCAAGAGAAACATTCAGTACTTC.

This clone was recorded once. This chain links TRBV11-2 with TRBJ2-4; D is unclear. Germline V gene sequence: CDR1 SGHAT, CDR2 FQNNGV. Trimming cost V 1 base and J 2 bases, with 6 bases left between them. The CDR3 contains 14 residues. In DNA form, the CDR3 reads TGTGCCAGCAGCTTAGGCCAGTCCAAAAACATTCAGTACTTC. This translates into CASSLGQSKNIQYF.

The CDR3 loop is CASSLTDMNTEAFF. Here the CDR3 DNA reads TGTGCCAGTAGTCTGACAGATATGAACACTGAAGCTTTCTTT. This rearrangement joins TRBV19 to TRBJ1-1; tentatively, D is TRBD1 (5 bases). V lost 5 bases and J lost 0, with 10 bases in between. The CDR3 spans 14 residues. Germline assignment: CDR1 LNHDA and CDR2 SQIVND (reference sequence).

The V call is TRBV28, the J call TRBJ1-2; weak D call: TRBD1 (6 bases). Deletions cut 7 bases from V and 8 bases from J, with 14 bases between. The CDR3 contains 12 residues. Germline CDR1 is MDHEN and CDR2 is SYDVKM. The CDR3 nucleotides are TGTGCCAGCAATCAGGGGTCGAGAGGCTACACCTTC. This translates into CASNQGSRGYTF.

This rearrangement joins TRBV6-5 to TRBJ1-4; D uncertain. Germline-derived CDR1 and CDR2 are MNHEY and SVGAGI. The CDR3 covers 14 residues. V was trimmed by 6 bases and J by 0 bases, leaving 8 bases between them. CDR3 sequence: CASSTRTTNEKLFF. DNA for the CDR3: TGTGCCAGCAGCACACGTACAACTAATGAAAAACTGTTTTTT.

This clone was found a few times. The rearrangement joins TRBV11-1 to TRBJ1-2; D uncertain. The CDR3 is made up of 13 amino acids. Looked up from germline, CDR1 is SGHAT and CDR2 is FQDESV (reference sequence). Trimming stripped 1 base from V and 4 bases from J, with 7 bases between. This chain's CDR3 is CASSLDGVYGYTF. CDR3 DNA: TGTGCCAGCAGCTTAGACGGAGTCTATGGCTACACCTTC.

The chain couples TRBV5-4 to TRBJ2-4; TRBD2 might be the D (6 bases). The V and J ends lost 0 bases and 0 bases respectively, with 13 bases between them. Per the germline V gene, CDR1 is SGHNT and CDR2 is YYREEE (reference sequence). This CDR3 comprises 17 residues. The CDR3, as DNA: TGTGCCAGCAGCTTGGACGCAGCGGGCGTAGCCAAAAACATTCAGTACTTC. Its protein product is CASSLDAAGVAKNIQYF.

The V call is TRBV4-1, the J call TRBJ1-1; maybe TRBD1 (5 bases). This CDR3 has 14 residues. Between the trimmed V and J ends, which lost 1 base and 1 base, there was a span of 7 bases. Germline V gene sequence: CDR1 MGHRA, CDR2 YSYEKL. The CDR3 protein is CASSQVGGNTEAFF. The CDR3 DNA reads as TGCGCCAGCAGCCAAGTGGGGGGGAACACTGAAGCTTTCTTT.

The chain links TRBV6-5 to TRBJ1-1; tentatively, D is TRBD1 (5 bases). This CDR3 has 13 amino acids. Trimming removed 0 bases from V and 5 bases from J, with 7 bases in between. Germline V CDR1 and CDR2: MNHEY, SVGAGI. In nucleotides, the CDR3 is TGTGCCAGCAGTTACTCTGGGGGGACTGAAGCTTTCTTT. Amino acids: CASSYSGGTEAFF.

This clone was recorded once. V is TRBV7-8 and J is TRBJ1-5; D gene unclear. Trimming took off 2 bases at V and 0 bases at J, with 11 bases between the two ends. Per the germline V gene, CDR1 is SGHVS and CDR2 is FQNEAQ. CDR3 length equals 16 residues. In DNA, the CDR3 is TGTGCCAGCAGCTTACGTGAGCGCAATAGCAATCAGCCCCAGCATTTT. Its translation: CASSLRERNSNQPQHF.

The chain carries TRBV30 and TRBJ1-2; D is undetermined. The CDR3 extends over 14 amino acids. V lost 0 bases and J lost 4, with 12 bases in between. Per germline, CDR1 GTSNPN and CDR2 SVGIG (reference sequence). The CDR3 reads CAWSVGGWFYGYTF. DNA for the CDR3: TGTGCCTGGAGTGTGGGAGGGTGGTTCTATGGCTACACCTTC.

The chain uses TRBV5-3 and TRBJ1-1, with D maybe TRBD1 (5 bases). TRBV5-3 falls under the ORF class, with uncertain function. This CDR3 comprises 14 residues. V lost 9 bases and J 5 bases, leaving 20 bases between the germline ends. The CDR3: CAIPGGRALTEAFF. CDR3 bases: TGTGCCATACCGGGGGGGAGGGCATTGACTGAAGCTTTCTTT.